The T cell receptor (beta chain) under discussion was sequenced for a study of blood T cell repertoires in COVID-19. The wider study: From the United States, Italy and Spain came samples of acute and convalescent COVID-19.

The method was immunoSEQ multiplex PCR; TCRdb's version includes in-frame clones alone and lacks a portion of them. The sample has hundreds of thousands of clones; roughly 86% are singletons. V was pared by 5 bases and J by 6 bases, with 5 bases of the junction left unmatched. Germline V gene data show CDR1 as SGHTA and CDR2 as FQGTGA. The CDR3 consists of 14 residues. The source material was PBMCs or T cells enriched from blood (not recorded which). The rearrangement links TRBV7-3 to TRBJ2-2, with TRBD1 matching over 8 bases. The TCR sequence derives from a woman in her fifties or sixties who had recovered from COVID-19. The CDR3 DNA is TGTGCCAGCAGCCGACAGGGGATGTCCGGGGAGCTGTTTTTT. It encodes CASSRQGMSGELFF.